This TCR beta chain appears in the sequencing data of a study of blood T cell repertoires in COVID-19. Study-wide background: Samples taken during acute and convalescent COVID-19 were collected in the United States, Italy and Spain. PBMCs, B-cell-depleted T cells, or T cells provided the cDNA or gDNA that made up the material.

Trimming at V came to 0 bases and at J to 4 bases, leaving 6 bases not matched to a gene. Looked up from germline, CDR1 is MNHEY and CDR2 is SMNVEV (reference sequence). The CDR3 consists of 16 residues. Those who participated ranged in age from roughly 18 to 89 years and resided in roughly 26 US areas. The study counted Cohort 3 donors as recovered given two negative PCRs, clearance, or symptom resolution. Profiling relied on immunoSEQ multiplex PCR, and the TCRdb table lists in-frame clones only, not all of them. The data hold approximately 300,000 clones, with about 89% observed a single time. Sequencing was performed on PBMCs or T cells enriched from blood (not recorded which). V and J are TRBV27 and TRBJ1-2; 9 nucleotides align to TRBD1. This TCR came from a woman aged 25 to 39 who had recovered from COVID-19. In DNA form, the CDR3 reads TGTGCCAGCAGTTTATCTTGGACAGGGGCCAGCTATGGCTACACCTTC. Translating it yields CASSLSWTGASYGYTF.